Shown below are 22 T cell receptor beta chains from a single sample sequenced in a study of shared clonotypes between healthy human individuals. The table came from immunoSEQ multiplex PCR; TCRdb's copy has only in-frame clones and leaves some out. The sample records some 95,000 clones, almost 70% being singletons. Sequenced sample: memory CD8+ T cells sorted from blood. Stated subset: CD45RO+ cells pooled with CCR7-negative TemRA cells. These receptors all stem from a man aged 30-40 years in good health.

The chain carries TRBV6-5 and TRBJ1-3; D not certain. The CDR3 spans 13 residues. Per the germline V gene, CDR1 is MNHEY and CDR2 is SVGAGI. V was trimmed by 3 bases and J by 0 bases, leaving 3 bases between them. For the CDR3, the DNA is TGTGCCAGCAGTTATGGCTCTGGAAACACCATATATTTT. Translating gives CASSYGSGNTIYF.

The sample holds a few counts of this clone. The chain is built from TRBV7-9 and TRBJ2-1; D is uncertain. Germline V gene lookup returns CDR1 SEHNR and CDR2 FQNEAQ (reference sequence). There are 13 residues in the CDR3. The V and J ends lost 4 bases and 4 bases respectively, with 8 bases between them. The CDR3 reads CASSSNSYNEQFF. The CDR3 DNA sequence: TGTGCCAGCAGCTCAAACAGTTACAATGAGCAGTTCTTC.

This sequence joins TRBV28 and TRBJ2-7; 9 positions agree with TRBD1. With V trimmed by 8 bases and J by 5 bases, 10 bases remained unmatched. The germline V gene encodes CDR1 MDHEN and CDR2 SYDVKM. The CDR3 is 14 residues long. Here the CDR3 reads CASEEGTGKDEQYF. In DNA, the CDR3 is TGTGCCAGCGAAGAGGGGACAGGGAAGGACGAGCAGTACTTC.

The chain joins TRBV4-3 to TRBJ1-2, with TRBD1 as a possible D gene (6 bases). Germline CDR1 reads LGHNA; CDR2 reads YSLEER. V dropped 1 base and J dropped 1 base, with 10 bases sitting between them. The CDR3 sequence is 15 residues long. CDR3 in amino acids: CASSQVVDSNYGYTF. In DNA form, the CDR3 reads TGCGCCAGCAGCCAAGTGGTGGACAGTAACTATGGCTACACCTTC.

V gene TRBV5-4 combines with J gene TRBJ2-7; the match to TRBD2 covers 9 bases. Germline-derived CDR1 and CDR2 are SGHNT and YYREEE (reference sequence). Trimming at V came to 6 bases and at J to 3 bases, leaving 10 bases not matched to a gene. The CDR3 consists of 15 residues. Here the CDR3 reads CASTPASGADYEQYF. The CDR3 DNA reads TGTGCCAGCACGCCCGCTAGCGGGGCCGACTACGAGCAGTACTTC.

The rearrangement joins TRBV5-5 to TRBJ2-7; 7 positions match TRBD1. Trimming removed 0 bases from V and 3 bases from J; junction bases left unmatched: 6. The CDR3 extends over 15 amino acids. The germline V gene encodes CDR1 SGHKS and CDR2 YYEKEE (reference sequence). The DNA for the CDR3 is TGTGCCAGCAGCTTGGCGACAGGGAGCCTCTACGAGCAGTACTTC. Translated: CASSLATGSLYEQYF.

The chain uses TRBV4-1 and TRBJ2-5; D not certain. Trimming removed 6 bases at V and 5 bases at J, with 13 bases between. The CDR3 covers 13 residues. Germline lookup yields CDR1 MGHRA and CDR2 YSYEKL. CDR3 region: CASSRLLSETQYF. The DNA for the CDR3 is TGCGCCAGCAGTCGACTGCTATCCGAGACCCAGTACTTC.

The chain uses TRBV21-1 and TRBJ1-1; TRBD1, as called in the table, went unchecked against the DNA. TRBV21-1 is classified as a pseudogene. The CDR3 sequence is 16 residues long. Written as DNA, the CDR3 is TGTGCCAGCAGCAAAATCCGACAGGTAAAAGGGACTGAAGCTTTCTTT. This sequence encodes CASSKIRQVKGTEAFF.

This clone occurred a few times. The gene calls are TRBV5-4 and TRBJ2-7; D may be TRBD1 or TRBD2 (5 bases each). The CDR3 extends over 13 amino acids. Germline lookup yields CDR1 SGHNT and CDR2 YYREEE (reference sequence). V was pared by 4 bases and J by 4 bases, with 12 bases between. CDR3 nucleotides: TGTGCCAGCAGCACGGGACGAGAGTACGAGCAGTACTTC. Encoded protein: CASSTGREYEQYF.

This chain joins TRBV19 and TRBJ1-5; TRBD1 aligns across 8 bases. CDR1 is LNHDA and CDR2 is SQIVND in the germline V gene (reference sequence). The V and J ends lost 5 bases and 4 bases, in that order; junction bases with no gene match: 4. The CDR3 has 14 residues. The CDR3 here is CASSVTGGNQPQHF. The CDR3 nucleotides are TGTGCCAGTAGTGTCACAGGGGGTAATCAGCCCCAGCATTTT.

The chain is built from TRBV7-7 and TRBJ2-7; TRBD1 aligns across 8 bases. The V and J ends lost 5 bases and 5 bases, in that order; junction bases with no gene match: 5. CDR3 length: 13 amino acids. Germline V CDR1 and CDR2: SSHAT, FNYEAQ (reference sequence). Here the CDR3 reads CASSRTGLDEQYF. The CDR3 nucleotides read TGTGCCAGCAGCCGGACAGGGTTGGACGAGCAGTACTTC.

The chain has TRBV10-2 and TRBJ2-7; maybe TRBD1 (6 bases). With 6 bases removed from V and 2 bases from J, the gap between germline ends came to 11 bases. In germline, CDR1 is WSHSY, CDR2 SAAADI. The CDR3 is 13 residues long. The CDR3 protein is CASSPGDPYEQYF. In DNA form, the CDR3 reads TGCGCCAGCAGCCCAGGGGACCCCTACGAGCAGTACTTC.

This clone has just a few counts. This chain joins TRBV9 and TRBJ2-1; possible D gene TRBD1, 5 bases. V was cut by 0 bases and J by 4 bases, with 8 bases left in between. This CDR3 spans 14 amino acids. CDR1 and CDR2 (germline): SGDLS, YYNGEE. The CDR3 DNA reads TGTGCCAGCAGCGTAGAACAGGAATACAATGAGCAGTTCTTC. This translates into CASSVEQEYNEQFF.

The chain joins TRBV6-4 to TRBJ2-1, with D perhaps TRBD2 (6 bases). V was clipped by 4 bases and J by 7 bases, with 14 bases between them. Germline V gene lookup returns CDR1 MRHNA and CDR2 SNTAGT. This CDR3 is built from 14 residues. This CDR3 is CASSVDGSLNEQFF. CDR3 nucleotides: TGTGCCAGCAGTGTGGACGGGAGCCTGAATGAGCAGTTCTTC.

The V gene is TRBV18, the J gene TRBJ1-1; tentative D call: TRBD1 (5 bases). CDR1 and CDR2 from the germline V gene are KGHSH and LQKENI. CDR3 size: 19 residues. Deletions cut 1 base from V and 5 bases from J, with 26 bases between. The CDR3 region is CASSPREVGRIASGTEAFF. The DNA of the CDR3 is TGTGCCAGCTCACCACGGGAGGTGGGACGGATAGCATCGGGAACTGAAGCTTTCTTT.

V gene TRBV6-4 combines with J gene TRBJ2-3, with 9 bases identical to TRBD2. Looked up from germline, CDR1 is MRHNA and CDR2 is SNTAGT. The CDR3 spans 14 residues. With 2 bases clipped from V and 7 bases from J, the junction kept 4 bases outside the gene matches. The CDR3: CASSDAGGAHTQYF. The CDR3 DNA follows: TGTGCCAGCAGTGACGCGGGAGGGGCGCATACGCAGTATTTT.

The chain combines TRBV19 with TRBJ2-1, with 11 bases lining up with TRBD2. V shed 3 bases and J 4 bases; nucleotides not matched to a gene: 2. The CDR3 sequence is 15 residues long. Looked up from germline, CDR1 is LNHDA and CDR2 is SQIVND (reference sequence). CDR3 coding DNA: TGTGCCAGTAGTATGACTAGCGGGACGTACAATGAGCAGTTCTTC. It yields the protein CASSMTSGTYNEQFF.

The genes are TRBV6-1 and TRBJ2-7, with D unresolved. This CDR3 region has 13 residues. Germline assignment: CDR1 MNHNS and CDR2 SASEGT. The V gene lost 1 base and the J gene lost 2 bases, with 6 bases spanning the gap. The CDR3 nucleotides are TGTGCCAGCAGTGAAGGGTCTACCTACGAGCAGTACTTC. It yields the protein CASSEGSTYEQYF.

CDR3 DNA sequence: TGCAGTGCAGAGACTAGCGGTCCGCAGTATTTT. It encodes CSAETSGPQYF. The genes are TRBV20-1 and TRBJ2-3; 9 bases agree with TRBD2. The CDR3 loop spans 11 amino acids. J was trimmed by 10 bases and V by 6 bases; bases with no gene match: 5. CDR1 is DFQATT, CDR2 SNEGSKA, per germline (reference sequence).

The rearrangement links TRBV7-7 to TRBJ2-1; D is undetermined. Germline assignment: CDR1 SSHAT and CDR2 FNYEAQ (reference sequence). V was trimmed by 2 bases and J by 6 bases, leaving 17 bases between them. The CDR3 runs 16 residues. The CDR3 DNA follows: TGTGCCAGCAGCTTATTACCGCAGAAGCGAGGCAATGAGCAGTTCTTC. It encodes CASSLLPQKRGNEQFF.

The chain is built from TRBV6-1 and TRBJ2-5; D call uncertain. CDR1 is MNHNS, CDR2 SASEGT, per germline. V lost 4 bases to trimming and J lost 1 base, with 10 bases between them. The CDR3 covers 14 residues. The CDR3 is CASSVGPSQETQYF. CDR3 sequence (DNA): TGTGCCAGCAGTGTAGGACCGTCCCAAGAGACCCAGTACTTC.

The rearrangement joins TRBV10-3 to TRBJ2-4; 10 nucleotides align to TRBD2. V dropped 10 bases and J dropped 5; count of bases not matched to a gene: 11. Per germline, CDR1 ENHRY and CDR2 SYGVKD. This CDR3 comprises 15 residues. The CDR3 loop reads CATTPSGLAENIQYF. The CDR3 DNA sequence: TGTGCCACCACTCCCTCCGGACTAGCGGAAAACATTCAGTACTTC.